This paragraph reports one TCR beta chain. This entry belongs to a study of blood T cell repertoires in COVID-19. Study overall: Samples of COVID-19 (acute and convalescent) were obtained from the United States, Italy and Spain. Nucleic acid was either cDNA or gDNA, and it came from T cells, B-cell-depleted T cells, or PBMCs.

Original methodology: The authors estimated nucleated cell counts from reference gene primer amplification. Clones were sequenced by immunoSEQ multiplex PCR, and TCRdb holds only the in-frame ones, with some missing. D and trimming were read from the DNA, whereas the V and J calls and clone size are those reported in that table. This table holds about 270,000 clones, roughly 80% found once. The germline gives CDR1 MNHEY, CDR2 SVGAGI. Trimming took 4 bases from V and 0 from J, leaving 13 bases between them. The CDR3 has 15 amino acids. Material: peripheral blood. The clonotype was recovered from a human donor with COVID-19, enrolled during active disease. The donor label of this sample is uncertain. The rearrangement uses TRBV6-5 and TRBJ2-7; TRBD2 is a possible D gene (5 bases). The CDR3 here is CASSSPRGSSYEQYF. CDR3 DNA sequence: TGTGCCAGCAGTTCCCCCAGAGGGAGCTCCTACGAGCAGTACTTC.